Following are 15 T cell receptor beta chains from one sample sequenced in a study of immune reconstitution after stem cell transplant in scleroderma. TCRdb re-called the RT-PCR reads through MiXCR, storing one row per CDR3 protein. The sample lists 2,500 or so distinct CDR3 sequences; about 11% were seen once. Collection of the sample occurred before or after autologous hematopoietic stem cell transplantation (not recorded which). All receptors derive from a female donor with systemic sclerosis.

Within the sample, this clonotype is medium-sized. The V call is TRBV20-1, the J call TRBJ1-1; no clear D gene. Trimming removed 0 bases at V and 1 base at J, with 9 bases between. The CDR3 runs to 14 residues. The germline V gene encodes CDR1 DFQATT and CDR2 SNEGSKA (reference sequence). Written as DNA, the CDR3 is TGCAGTGCTAGAGAGTCCACAGAGAACACTGAAGCTTTCTTT. Protein: CSARESTENTEAFF.

The CDR3 nucleotides read TGCAGTGCTCCCCGGGACCGGTTGGATGAGCAGTTCTTC. This sequence encodes CSAPRDRLDEQFF. The chain recombines TRBV20-1 with TRBJ2-1, with D perhaps given as TRBD1 or TRBD2 (5 bases each). The CDR3 extends over 13 amino acids. Germline assignment: CDR1 DFQATT and CDR2 SNEGSKA (reference sequence). V was shortened by 5 bases and J by 8 bases, with 16 bases between the two germline ends.

This clonotype is classed as medium-sized (0.01 to 0.1%). This chain links TRBV3-1 with TRBJ1-5, with D unresolved. This CDR3 comprises 15 residues. V dropped 0 bases and J dropped 6 bases, with 12 bases sitting between them. The germline gives CDR1 LGHDT, CDR2 YNNKEL (reference sequence). CDR3 residues: CASSQDLVEGQPQHF. The CDR3 DNA follows: TGTGCCAGCAGCCAAGATTTGGTTGAGGGTCAGCCCCAGCATTTT.

This chain joins TRBV6-5 and TRBJ2-2; 7 positions match TRBD2. The germline V gene encodes CDR1 MNHEY and CDR2 SVGAGI. The length of the CDR3 is 18 residues. The V and J ends lost 6 bases and 5 bases, in that order; junction bases with no gene match: 18. CDR3 DNA: TGTGCCAGCAGCGTAAGACTCCGGGACTACCTCGATACCGGGGAGCTGTTTTTT. This sequence encodes CASSVRLRDYLDTGELFF.

In its sample, this clonotype ranks as large (0.1 to 1%). The chain recombines TRBV12-5 with TRBJ1-2; 9 nucleotides match TRBD1. Germline values: CDR1 LGHNT, CDR2 FRNRAP. V trimming: 6 bases; J trimming: 0 bases; junction bases outside the gene matches: 14. The CDR3 extends over 18 amino acids. The CDR3 sequence: CASGPQVPRTGANYGYTF. In nucleotides, the CDR3 is TGTGCTAGTGGCCCCCAGGTCCCCAGGACAGGGGCTAACTATGGCTACACCTTC. Full variable domain (missing parts from reference TRBV12-5 and TRBJ1-2): DARVTQTPRHKVTEMGQEVTMRCQPILGHNTVFWYRQTMMQGLELLAYFRNRAPLDDSGMPKDRFSAEMPDATLATLKIQPSEPRDSAVYFCASGPQVPRTGANYGYTFGSGTRLTVV.

This clonotype counts as medium-sized (0.01 to 0.1%). This chain uses TRBV2 with TRBJ1-5; tentatively, D is TRBD1 (5 bases). With 2 bases removed from V and 3 bases from J, the gap between germline ends came to 11 bases. The germline V gene encodes CDR1 SNHLY and CDR2 FYNNEI. The CDR3 is made up of 15 amino acids. The CDR3 DNA reads TGTGCCAGCAGTGAACGACAGTTGCCCAATCAGCCCCAGCATTTT. Its protein product is CASSERQLPNQPQHF.

This clonotype is deemed large. V is TRBV12-3 or TRBV12-4 and J is TRBJ2-3, with D unresolved. CDR3 length: 16 amino acids. V lost 5 bases and J lost 1, with 16 bases in between. The CDR3 bases are TGTGCCAGCAGTGGCCCTTGGCCCTCGCGCACAGATACGCAGTATTTT. Its translation: CASSGPWPSRTDTQYF.

In nucleotides, the CDR3 is TGTGCCAGTAGCGTTGGGACAGATACGCAGTATTTT. Amino acids: CASSVGTDTQYF. The chain recombines TRBV7-9 with TRBJ2-3; the D gene is possibly TRBD2 (5 bases). The CDR3 is 12 residues long. CDR1 is SEHNR, CDR2 FQNEAQ, per germline (reference sequence). Trimming cost V 9 bases and J 3 bases, with 10 bases left between them.

By frequency in the sample, this clonotype is medium-sized. The CDR3 loop is CSVGHNTDTQYF. The DNA for the CDR3 is TGCAGCGTTGGGCACAACACAGATACGCAGTATTTT. The V and J genes are TRBV29-1 and TRBJ2-3, with D uncertain. The CDR3 totals 12 residues. Looked up from germline, CDR1 is SQVTM and CDR2 is ANQGSEA. V lost 4 bases and J lost 2, with 7 bases in between.

By proportion, this clonotype is medium-sized. This chain uses TRBV6-1 with TRBJ2-1, with a weak D call TRBD1 (6 bases). This CDR3 spans 16 amino acids. Per germline, CDR1 MNHNS and CDR2 SASEGT. The V end lost 4 bases, the J end lost 6 bases, and 19 bases lay between the germline ends. CDR3 sequence reads: CASSVRQELPFNEQFF. CDR3 sequence (DNA): TGTGCCAGCAGTGTACGACAGGAGTTACCATTCAATGAGCAGTTCTTC.

In its sample, this clonotype is medium-sized. The V gene is TRBV2, the J gene TRBJ2-2, with 11 bases that match TRBD1. The CDR3 runs 19 residues. The V and J ends lost 2 bases and 2 bases, in that order; junction bases with no gene match: 10. From germline, CDR1 is SNHLY and CDR2 FYNNEI. CDR3 sequence reads: CASSELSGQGVRNTGELFF. The DNA of the CDR3 is TGTGCCAGCAGTGAACTCTCGGGACAGGGGGTCCGCAACACCGGGGAGCTGTTTTTT.

This clonotype counts as medium-sized. This rearrangement joins TRBV20-1 to TRBJ1-2; D ambiguous. Trimming stripped 5 bases from V and 3 bases from J, with 10 bases between. CDR1 is DFQATT, CDR2 SNEGSKA, per germline (reference sequence). This CDR3 has 12 amino acids. The CDR3 bases are TGCAGTGCTGAGGGCGGCGACTATGGCTACACCTTC. It codes for CSAEGGDYGYTF.

This clonotype is classed as medium-sized. The chain has TRBV5-1 and TRBJ2-7; D is undetermined. The V and J ends lost 2 bases and 2 bases respectively, with 14 bases between them. The CDR3 has 15 amino acids. Germline values: CDR1 SGHRS, CDR2 YFSETQ. The CDR3 loop reads CASSFIAGSTYEQYF. CDR3 in DNA: TGCGCCAGCAGCTTTATCGCAGGTTCCACCTACGAGCAGTACTTC.

By share of the sample, this clonotype is medium-sized. The V and J genes are TRBV29-1 and TRBJ1-2; 7 bases match TRBD1. Germline V gene sequence: CDR1 SQVTM, CDR2 ANQGSEA. This CDR3 comprises 12 residues. V lost 3 bases, J lost 8 bases, and 6 bases stayed unmatched. The CDR3 loop reads CSVDTGTEGYTF. DNA for the CDR3: TGCAGCGTTGATACCGGGACAGAAGGCTACACCTTC.

This clonotype rates as medium-sized (0.01 to 0.1%). The chain recombines TRBV29-1 with TRBJ2-7, with D possibly being TRBD1 or TRBD2 (6 bases each). Germline lookup yields CDR1 SQVTM and CDR2 ANQGSEA. The CDR3 consists of 14 residues. Trimming stripped 5 bases from V and 5 bases from J, with 19 bases between. The CDR3 sequence: CSVRGYGGLNEQYF. The DNA of the CDR3 is TGCAGCGTTCGCGGGTATGGGGGGCTGAACGAGCAGTACTTC.